This T cell receptor beta chain originates from a study of cytomegalovirus exposure and HLA in healthy donors. V gave up 8 bases and J gave up 3 bases; unmatched junction bases: 7. This CDR3 region has 13 residues. Germline assignment: CDR1 LNHDA and CDR2 SQIVND (reference sequence). About this clone: Its specificity is not known.

Some clones are missing from TCRdb's copy, which holds only in-frame ones; the method was immunoSEQ multiplex PCR. The sample includes fewer than 200,000 clones, roughly nine tenths seen only once; the top ten take 5.5% to 6%. Study-level results: The tendency of first-cohort TCR clusters to co-occur in the 130 or so validation repertoires was identified by a subsequent analysis. There were some public TCRs occurring in many donors, but most TCR sequences were rare.

The rearrangement joins TRBV19 to TRBJ2-7, with TRBD2 matching over 7 bases. The specimen sequenced was PBMCs. The source of this sequence is a woman younger than 45 in good health and CMV-seronegative. CDR3 nucleotide sequence: TGTGCCAGTGGAACGGCTAGCGGCTACGAGCAGTACTTC. Translating gives CASGTASGYEQYF.